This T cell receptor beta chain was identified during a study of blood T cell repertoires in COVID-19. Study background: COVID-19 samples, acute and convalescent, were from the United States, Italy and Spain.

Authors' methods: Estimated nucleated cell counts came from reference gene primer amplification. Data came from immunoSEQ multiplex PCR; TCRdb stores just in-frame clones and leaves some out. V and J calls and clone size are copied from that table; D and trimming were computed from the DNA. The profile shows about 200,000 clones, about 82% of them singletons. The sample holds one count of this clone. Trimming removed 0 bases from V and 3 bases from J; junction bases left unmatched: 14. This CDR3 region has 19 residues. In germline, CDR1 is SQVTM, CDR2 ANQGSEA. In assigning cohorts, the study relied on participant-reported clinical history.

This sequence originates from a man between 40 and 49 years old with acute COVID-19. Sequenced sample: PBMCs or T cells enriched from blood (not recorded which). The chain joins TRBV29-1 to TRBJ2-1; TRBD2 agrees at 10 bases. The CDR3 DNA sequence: TGCAGCGTTGAAGAGGGAGGAAGCGGGAGGGCGTATTACTACAATGAGCAGTTCTTC. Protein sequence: CSVEEGGSGRAYYYNEQFF.